The TCR beta chain under discussion was sequenced for a study of T-cell memory formation after mild COVID-19 (dated by TCRdb to about 2021). At the level of the whole study: TCR sequence clusters from the two donors were largely donor specific. In a couple of donors, T-cell clones that expanded and contracted after mild COVID-19 were tracked by sequencing TCRalpha and TCRbeta repertoires over time. Two young, previously healthy adult volunteers made up the cohort, one male and one female. What the work shows at the level of the full study, not this receptor alone: SARS-CoV-2 specificity of the second-wave clones peaking on day 37 was not confirmed. Clones that contracted from day 15 to 85 showed balanced CD4/CD8 phenotypes, whereas a second wave of clones that expanded from day 15 to 37 leaned towards CD4+. Some responding clones were detected in pre-infection memory, which suggested that pre-existing cross-reactive memory T cells had joined the SARS-CoV-2 response. Only a couple of mild cases were covered in the study, and larger cohorts including severe cases with pre-infection samples were considered necessary. Contracting CD4+ clones were found mainly in CM and EM memory subsets, while CD8+ clones were enriched in EMRA.

The instrument was an Illumina NovaSeq 6000. TCRalpha and TCRbeta cDNA libraries were constructed by 5'RACE with constant-segment primers, with sample barcodes and unique molecular identifiers being introduced. RNA was extracted from every sample with Trizol reagent. The libraries were amplified in two PCR steps, and the second step added a second sample barcode and Illumina TruSeq adapters. The libraries were sequenced on an Illumina NovaSeq using 2 x 150 bp paired-end reads. Per the original workflow: The reads were demultiplexed and collapsed into UMI-guided consensus sequences using migec v1.2.7. Using mixcr v2.1.11, UMI consensuses were aligned to TRA and TRB V and J templates and then assembled into clonotypes. A clonotype was counted as expanded or contracted only if both edgeR and NoisET called the change significant, with noise models trained on biological replicates. edgeR calls used a false discovery rate-adjusted p below 0.01 and a log2 fold-change threshold of 1. As an exploratory analysis of dynamics, PCA with hierarchical clustering was applied to max-normalized trajectories of the 1000 most abundant clonotypes. The CD4 or CD8 phenotype of responding clones was assigned using the separately sequenced CD4+ and CD8+ repertoires. TCRdb reprocessing: public reads trimmed at Q25 with fastp, clones called with MiXCR, in-frame beta chains kept. Each CDR3 protein gets just one entry, which takes the most common genes and DNA from the rows behind it. These V and J calls derive from TCRdb rather than the authors' analysis. This sample gives hundreds of thousands of distinct CDR3 sequences in total; 20% to 25% of them show up just once. 21% of the sample is held by the ten biggest clonotypes.

Ficoll-Paque density gradient centrifugation was used to isolate PBMCs. With respect to this clonotype: The antigen it binds to is not known. Base-call qualities are not available, and no considerably larger clone is one nucleotide away.

There are 13 amino acids in the CDR3, from cysteine to phenylalanine inclusive. Only the CDR3 DNA stays, 39 bases, in frame from base 1. V was cut back by 5 bases and J by 4 bases, leaving a gap of 10 bases between them. From the germline V gene, CDR1 is SGHRS and CDR2 is YFSETQ. The sequence was obtained from a man aged 18 to 35 who had mild COVID-19 (a few samples of this study predate the infection). The sample titles of this study are shuffled in the database, so cell type and time point are left out; the donor was told from shared clones. The sequenced sample consisted of PBMCs or a T cell subset sorted from them (not recorded which). The rearrangement combines TRBV5-1 with TRBJ1-5; TRBD1 is a weak D gene call, 6 bases matching. CDR3 region: CASSAGDNQPQHF. The DNA sequence is TGCGCCAGCAGTGCAGGGGATAATCAGCCCCAGCATTTT.